Sequencing of this T cell receptor (beta chain) was carried out in a study of blood T cell repertoires in COVID-19. Turning to the study itself: PBMCs, B-cell-depleted T cells, or T cells provided the cDNA or gDNA that made up the material.

V trimming: 5 bases; J trimming: 4 bases; junction bases outside the gene matches: 9. Germline CDR1 and CDR2: SNHLY and FYNNEI. CDR3 length equals 15 residues. Produced via immunoSEQ multiplex PCR; TCRdb's table is partial and in-frame only. The sample contains hundreds of thousands of clones, roughly 83% of which appear only once. This chain links TRBV2 with TRBJ1-2; 8 bases are a match to TRBD1. The sequence was obtained from a man aged 35 to 55 with acute or convalescent COVID-19. The sample comprised peripheral blood. CDR3: CASSRQGTTGYGYTF. As DNA, the CDR3 is TGTGCCAGCAGTCGACAGGGGACTACTGGCTATGGCTACACCTTC. Based on the CDR3 plus reference TRBV2 and TRBJ1-2, the full variable domain is EPEVTQTPSHQVTQMGQEVILRCVPISNHLYFYWYRQILGQKVEFLVSFYNNEISEKSEIFDDQFSVERPDGSNFTLKIRSTKLEDSAMYFCASSRQGTTGYGYTFGSGTRLTVV.